One and the same sample provided the 8 T cell receptor beta chains below, sequenced in a study of radiation and T cells in renal cell carcinoma. Assay: immunoSEQ multiplex PCR; the TCRdb copy retains only in-frame clones and omits some. The sample lists about 77,000 clones, 75% to 90% seen once, with about 2.5% in the top ten. The time point here: blood 4 weeks post-SBRT, at nephrectomy. Indicated treatment: 15 Gy SBRT to primary tumor, nephrectomy 4 weeks later. Sequencing was performed on blood, taken from a patient whose treatment included radiotherapy and nephrectomy. Receptors originate from a woman aged 55 to 70 with renal cell carcinoma.

The chain recombines TRBV5-4 with TRBJ2-3; 8 nucleotides match TRBD1. Germline lookup yields CDR1 SGHNT and CDR2 YYREEE (reference sequence). The V segment lost 0 bases and the J segment 1 base; nucleotides outside the gene matches: 1. This CDR3 spans 15 amino acids. The DNA of the CDR3 is TGTGCCAGCAGCTTGGGGGGACAGGGCACAGATACGCAGTATTTT. Translating it yields CASSLGGQGTDTQYF. Complete variable domain (other parts from reference TRBV5-4 and TRBJ2-3): ETGVTQSPTHLIKTRGQQVTLRCSSQSGHNTVSWYQQALGQGPQFIFQYYREEENGRGNFPPRFSGLQFPNYSSELNVNALELDDSALYLCASSLGGQGTDTQYFGPGTRLTVL.

The V gene is TRBV28, the J gene TRBJ1-1, with a possible D match to TRBD1 (5 bases). The germline CDR1 and CDR2 sequences are MDHEN and SYDVKM. The V and J ends lost 9 bases and 4 bases respectively, with 15 bases between them. The CDR3 is 13 amino acids. The CDR3 DNA sequence: TGTGCCAGTACGCAGGGTATGATCACTGAAGCTTTCTTT. Translating it yields CASTQGMITEAFF. Based on the CDR3 plus reference TRBV28 and TRBJ1-1, the full variable domain is DVKVTQSSRYLVKRTGEKVFLECVQDMDHENMFWYRQDPGLGLRLIYFSYDVKMKEKGDIPEGYSVSREKKERFSLILESASTNQTSMYLCASTQGMITEAFFGQGTRLTVV.

The chain carries TRBV7-2 and TRBJ1-4; D is possibly TRBD1 (6 bases). Trimming took 8 bases from V and 4 from J, leaving 11 bases between them. The CDR3 is made up of 13 amino acids. Germline-derived CDR1 and CDR2 are SGHTA and FQGNSA. CDR3 residues: CASSGQLNEKLFF. DNA of the CDR3: TGTGCCAGCTCCGGACAGCTTAATGAAAAACTGTTTTTT.

The chain carries TRBV2 and TRBJ1-2, with D possibly TRBD1 on 6 matching bases. Germline V lookup: CDR1 SNHLY, CDR2 FYNNEI. The CDR3 sequence is 15 residues long. V lost 8 bases to trimming and J lost 4 bases, with 20 bases between them. The CDR3 spells CASYQGISASYGYTF. The CDR3 DNA is TGTGCCAGCTACCAGGGGATATCGGCTAGCTATGGCTACACCTTC.

The chain combines TRBV11-2 with TRBJ2-5, with D tentatively TRBD1 or TRBD2 (5 bases each). V was cut by 5 bases and J by 7 bases, with 32 bases left in between. This CDR3 is 19 amino acids long. Germline loops: CDR1 SGHAT, CDR2 FQNNGV. The CDR3 nucleotides are TGTGCCAGCAGCCTCCGGCTGGCTGGGCTAGCACCTCCCCAGGGGACCCAGTACTTC. This gives the protein CASSLRLAGLAPPQGTQYF.

In this sample, this clone turned up many times. The rearrangement joins TRBV28 to TRBJ1-5; 8 nucleotides match TRBD1. The CDR3 runs 19 residues. CDR1 and CDR2 (germline): MDHEN, SYDVKM. V lost 5 bases, J lost 1 base, and 16 bases stayed unmatched. CDR3 sequence: CASSPIGQGKRISNQPQHF. The CDR3 coding sequence is TGTGCCAGCAGTCCTATAGGACAGGGAAAAAGGATAAGCAATCAGCCCCAGCATTTT.

The chain couples TRBV5-4 to TRBJ1-2; TRBD1 matches 8 bases. Germline-derived CDR1 and CDR2 are SGHNT and YYREEE (reference sequence). The V segment lost 4 bases and the J segment 4 bases; nucleotides outside the gene matches: 9. The CDR3 runs to 15 residues. The CDR3 coding sequence is TGTGCCAGCAGCAGCTCCGGGACAGGTCCCTATGGCTACACCTTC. This translates into CASSSSGTGPYGYTF.

J is TRBJ2-5 and V is TRBV20-1; D is uncertain. The CDR3 contains 11 residues. Trimming pared 6 bases from V and 5 bases from J, leaving 10 bases between. CDR1 and CDR2 (germline): DFQATT, SNEGSKA (reference sequence). The CDR3 spells CSAVPDETQYF. CDR3 nucleotides: TGCAGTGCGGTTCCAGATGAGACCCAGTACTTC.